A selection of T cell receptor beta chains follows, all from one sample in a study of human T cells and chemical hapten exposure. TCRdb re-called the RACE reads through MiXCR, storing one row per CDR3 protein. The repertoire has 82,000 or so distinct CDR3 sequences, approximately 13% of them found once; the top ten carry approximately 6%. Sequences were derived from whole blood, sampled in connection with sensitization to the hapten diphenylcyclopropenone (DPC). Source of these receptors: a woman aged 50 to 65 with alopecia areata. Some clones in this sample may be carry-over from other donors' samples. Both conserved end residues are part of each CDR3. Each record gives: clone size, D gene, V gene, J gene, CDR3 protein, CDR3 DNA. A D gene is named only where the DNA matches it firmly. Some rows mark clone size as missing; the rest say once, few, many or name a class of expanded clone.

abundance: many
d_gene: NA
v_gene: TRBV2
j_gene: TRBJ2-3
CDR3aa: CASGGGRGTAIYTQYF
CDR3nt: TGTGCCAGCGGAGGAGGAAGGGGGACCGCTATTTATACGCAGTATTTT

abundance: NA
d_gene: NA
v_gene: TRBV29-1
j_gene: TRBJ2-1
CDR3aa: CSVNPKTTGEQFF
CDR3nt: TGCAGCGTTAACCCGAAGACCACGGGAGAGCAGTTCTTC

abundance: NA
d_gene: NA
v_gene: TRBV29-1
j_gene: TRBJ1-1
CDR3aa: CSVDRGRTEAFF
CDR3nt: TGCAGCGTTGATCGGGGTAGGACTGAAGCTTTCTTT

abundance: many
d_gene: NA
v_gene: TRBV29-1
j_gene: TRBJ2-2
CDR3aa: CSAEGGRNTGELFF
CDR3nt: TGCAGCGCAGAAGGGGGGAGGAACACCGGGGAGCTGTTTTTT

abundance: few
d_gene: NA
v_gene: TRBV20-1
j_gene: TRBJ1-6
CDR3aa: CSARAYMRLGPRLHF
CDR3nt: TGCAGTGCTAGAGCCTACATGCGACTGGGACCGCGCCTCCACTTT

abundance: few
d_gene: NA
v_gene: TRBV12-3/TRBV12-4
j_gene: TRBJ1-2
CDR3aa: CASAPTPRPPNYGYTF
CDR3nt: TGTGCCAGCGCCCCTACTCCGCGTCCTCCTAACTATGGCTACACCTTC

abundance: NA
d_gene: NA
v_gene: TRBV7-2
j_gene: TRBJ2-4
CDR3aa: CASSLTGIIAKNIQYF
CDR3nt: TGTGCCAGCAGCCTCACAGGGATAATAGCCAAAAACATTCAGTACTTC

abundance: many
d_gene: TRBD2
v_gene: TRBV6-2/TRBV6-3
j_gene: TRBJ2-3
CDR3aa: CASSRPSSGRPTDTQYF
CDR3nt: TGTGCCAGCAGTCGCCCATCTAGCGGGAGACCCACAGATACGCAGTATTTT

abundance: few
d_gene: TRBD1
v_gene: TRBV2
j_gene: TRBJ2-3
CDR3aa: CASSRQGIGDTQYF
CDR3nt: TGTGCCAGCAGTCGACAGGGGATCGGGGATACGCAGTATTTT

abundance: many
d_gene: TRBD2
v_gene: TRBV11-2
j_gene: TRBJ2-3
CDR3aa: CASSPPTSWGADTQYF
CDR3nt: TGTGCCAGCAGCCCTCCGACTAGCTGGGGCGCGGATACGCAGTATTTT

abundance: few
d_gene: NA
v_gene: TRBV29-1
j_gene: TRBJ2-1
CDR3aa: CSVDQLPSYNEQFF
CDR3nt: TGCAGCGTTGATCAGTTACCCTCCTACAATGAGCAGTTCTTC

abundance: many
d_gene: NA
v_gene: TRBV12-3/TRBV12-4
j_gene: TRBJ2-2
CDR3aa: CASSRTYNTGELFF
CDR3nt: TGTGCCAGCAGTCGGACTTACAACACCGGGGAGCTGTTTTTT

abundance: few
d_gene: NA
v_gene: TRBV3-1
j_gene: TRBJ1-2
CDR3aa: CASSQGPTNYGYTF
CDR3nt: TGTGCCAGCAGCCAAGGGCCAACTAACTATGGCTACACCTTC

abundance: few
d_gene: TRBD1
v_gene: TRBV7-8
j_gene: TRBJ2-3
CDR3aa: CASSRGGSDTQYF
CDR3nt: TGTGCCAGCAGCCGAGGGGGCTCAGATACGCAGTATTTT

abundance: NA
d_gene: NA
v_gene: TRBV20-1
j_gene: TRBJ1-5
CDR3aa: CSARDPSGQPQHF
CDR3nt: TGCAGTGCTAGGGACCCCTCGGGACAGCCCCAGCATTTT

abundance: many
d_gene: NA
v_gene: TRBV6-2/TRBV6-3
j_gene: TRBJ1-1
CDR3aa: CASTLETLNEAFF
CDR3nt: TGTGCCAGCACCTTGGAGACTTTAAATGAAGCTTTCTTT

abundance: few
d_gene: NA
v_gene: TRBV19
j_gene: TRBJ2-1
CDR3aa: CASSQGYNEQFF
CDR3nt: TGTGCCAGTAGTCAGGGATACAATGAGCAGTTCTTC

abundance: few
d_gene: NA
v_gene: TRBV27
j_gene: TRBJ2-1
CDR3aa: CASSLSPYNEQFF
CDR3nt: TGTGCCAGCAGTTTATCCCCCTACAATGAGCAGTTCTTC

abundance: many
d_gene: TRBD2
v_gene: TRBV5-4
j_gene: TRBJ2-3
CDR3aa: CASSFLTGASGSVDTQYF
CDR3nt: TGTGCCAGCAGCTTCCTCACGGGGGCCAGCGGGAGTGTAGATACGCAGTATTTT

abundance: many
d_gene: NA
v_gene: TRBV29-1
j_gene: TRBJ2-7
CDR3aa: CSATTGTYEQYF
CDR3nt: TGCAGCGCAACTACAGGGACCTACGAGCAGTACTTC

abundance: few
d_gene: NA
v_gene: TRBV29-1
j_gene: TRBJ2-4
CDR3aa: CSVEGSARDIQYF
CDR3nt: TGCAGCGTTGAAGGCAGTGCGAGAGACATTCAGTACTTC

abundance: many
d_gene: NA
v_gene: TRBV7-9
j_gene: TRBJ1-3
CDR3aa: CASSSLASGAGNTIYF
CDR3nt: TGTGCCAGCAGCTCACTCGCGTCAGGCGCTGGAAACACCATATATTTT

abundance: many
d_gene: NA
v_gene: TRBV7-6
j_gene: TRBJ2-5
CDR3aa: CASSLKGAAVYQETQYF
CDR3nt: TGTGCCAGCAGCTTGAAGGGCGCAGCCGTGTACCAAGAGACCCAGTACTTC

abundance: few
d_gene: NA
v_gene: TRBV19
j_gene: TRBJ2-2
CDR3aa: CASSRTDSSNTGELFF
CDR3nt: TGTGCCAGTAGTAGGACGGACAGCTCGAACACCGGGGAGCTGTTTTTT

abundance: NA
d_gene: NA
v_gene: TRBV29-1
j_gene: TRBJ1-1
CDR3aa: CSVEEGGNTEAFF
CDR3nt: TGCAGCGTTGAAGAGGGAGGGAACACTGAAGCTTTCTTT

abundance: NA
d_gene: TRBD2
v_gene: TRBV5-1
j_gene: TRBJ2-7
CDR3aa: CASSSSAGYEQYF
CDR3nt: TGCGCCAGCAGCTCTTCAGCGGGGTACGAGCAGTACTTC

abundance: many
d_gene: NA
v_gene: TRBV6-1
j_gene: TRBJ1-1
CDR3aa: CASSEGPGRTEAFF
CDR3nt: TGTGCCAGCAGTGAAGGACCGGGGAGAACTGAAGCTTTCTTT

abundance: many
d_gene: NA
v_gene: TRBV5-1
j_gene: TRBJ1-5
CDR3aa: CASSLGLTGSNQPQHF
CDR3nt: TGCGCCAGCAGCTTGGGGTTGACGGGATCCAATCAGCCCCAGCATTTT

abundance: many
d_gene: NA
v_gene: TRBV5-4
j_gene: TRBJ2-2
CDR3aa: CASSPYRPTTGELFF
CDR3nt: TGTGCCAGCAGCCCCTACAGGCCCACCACCGGGGAGCTGTTTTTT

abundance: many
d_gene: NA
v_gene: TRBV20-1
j_gene: TRBJ1-5
CDR3aa: CSAGTGVNQPQHF
CDR3nt: TGCAGTGCTGGGACGGGGGTAAATCAGCCCCAGCATTTT

abundance: many
d_gene: TRBD1
v_gene: TRBV6-1
j_gene: TRBJ2-3
CDR3aa: CASLLDRGLTDTQYF
CDR3nt: TGTGCCAGCCTCCTTGACAGGGGTTTGACAGATACGCAGTATTTT

abundance: NA
d_gene: NA
v_gene: TRBV29-1
j_gene: TRBJ2-3
CDR3aa: CTGGTADTDTQYF
CDR3nt: TGCACCGGGGGGACAGCGGACACAGATACGCAGTATTTT

abundance: few
d_gene: NA
v_gene: TRBV6-2/TRBV6-3
j_gene: TRBJ1-4
CDR3aa: CASSYSGAREKLFF
CDR3nt: TGTGCCAGCAGTTATTCAGGAGCCAGGGAAAAACTGTTTTTT

abundance: NA
d_gene: NA
v_gene: TRBV6-2/TRBV6-3
j_gene: TRBJ1-6
CDR3aa: CASSRGAGGNSPLHF
CDR3nt: TGTGCCAGCAGTCGAGGGGCCGGTGGGAATTCACCCCTCCACTTT

abundance: many
d_gene: NA
v_gene: TRBV18
j_gene: TRBJ2-7
CDR3aa: CASSPGQGAEQYF
CDR3nt: TGTGCCAGCTCACCTGGGCAGGGTGCCGAGCAGTACTTC

abundance: few
d_gene: TRBD2
v_gene: TRBV6-6
j_gene: TRBJ2-1
CDR3aa: CASSSSGTSSGEQFF
CDR3nt: TGTGCCAGCAGCTCCTCCGGGACTAGCAGTGGTGAGCAGTTCTTC

abundance: many
d_gene: TRBD2
v_gene: TRBV3-1
j_gene: TRBJ2-1
CDR3aa: CASSQPGGPDEQFF
CDR3nt: TGTGCCAGCAGCCAACCGGGAGGCCCTGATGAGCAGTTCTTC